These 30 T cell receptor beta chains share one sample of origin, sequenced in a study of blood T cells in healthy people across ages. The use of a sample-barcoded 5' primer and a J-beta primer mix characterized a second PCR of about 7 to 12 cycles. Using its own MiXCR run on the 5' RACE reads, TCRdb lists one record per CDR3 protein. The sample gives 590,000 or so distinct CDR3 sequences, approximately 30% of which show up once; around a sixth is in the top ten. The material sequenced was blood. These receptors all come from a woman aged 80 or over in good health.

There are many counts of this clonotype. The rearrangement uses TRBV7-8 and TRBJ1-1; 8 positions agree with TRBD1. Germline values: CDR1 SGHVS, CDR2 FQNEAQ. V gave up 5 bases and J gave up 2 bases; unmatched junction bases: 13. The CDR3 consists of 17 residues. The CDR3 here is CASSREPGTGLNTEAFF. CDR3 nucleotide sequence: TGTGCCAGCAGCCGAGAGCCCGGGACAGGACTTAACACTGAAGCTTTCTTT.

V gene TRBV19 combines with J gene TRBJ1-2; 9 nucleotides align to TRBD1. The CDR3 is made up of 14 amino acids. Losses at the gene ends were 5 bases for V and 6 bases for J; bases not matched to a gene: 7. Germline loops: CDR1 LNHDA, CDR2 SQIVND (reference sequence). Here the CDR3 DNA reads TGTGCCAGTAGTTCTCCGGGACAGGGTGATGGCTACACCTTC. This encodes CASSSPGQGDGYTF. Full variable domain (rest looked up from reference TRBV19 and TRBJ1-2): DGGITQSPKYLFRKEGQNVTLSCEQNLNHDAMYWYRQDPGQGLRLIYYSQIVNDFQKGDIAEGYSVSREKKESFPLTVTSAQKNPTAFYLCASSSPGQGDGYTFGSGTRLTVV.

This clonotype was counted ten times or more. The chain recombines TRBV6-6 with TRBJ2-1; 10 bases are a match to TRBD1. The CDR3 is made up of 15 amino acids. Germline-derived CDR1 and CDR2 are MNHNY and SVGAGI (reference sequence). V shed 2 bases and J 4 bases; nucleotides not matched to a gene: 2. CDR3 loop: CASSYAGQGYNEQFF. The CDR3, as DNA: TGTGCCAGCAGTTACGCGGGACAGGGGTACAATGAGCAGTTCTTC.

J is TRBJ1-6 and V is TRBV14; 7 bases are shared with TRBD1. This CDR3 spans 17 amino acids. V was pared by 6 bases and J by 2 bases, with 10 bases of the junction left unmatched. Germline V CDR1 and CDR2: SGHDN, FVKESK. DNA for the CDR3: TGTGCCAGCAGAAGGACAGGCGAGACAACCTATAATTCACCCCTCCACTTT. This gives the protein CASRRTGETTYNSPLHF.

This clonotype appeared many times. The chain links TRBV5-1 to TRBJ1-6, with TRBD1 as a possible D gene (6 bases). From germline, CDR1 is SGHRS and CDR2 YFSETQ. The CDR3 has 14 residues. The V gene lost 4 bases and the J gene lost 8 bases, with 13 bases spanning the gap. CDR3 residues: CASSEQGRDSPLHF. The CDR3 DNA follows: TGCGCCAGCAGCGAGCAGGGGCGAGATTCACCCCTCCACTTT.

This clonotype was counted many times. V gene TRBV14 combines with J gene TRBJ2-1, with a possible D match to TRBD1 (5 bases). The CDR3 totals 15 residues. V was trimmed by 0 bases and J by 2 bases, leaving 8 bases between them. Germline V gene sequence: CDR1 SGHDN, CDR2 FVKESK. For the CDR3, the DNA is TGTGCCAGCAGCCAAGAGACAGTTCCCTACAATGAGCAGTTCTTC. Protein: CASSQETVPYNEQFF.

This clonotype was picked up many times. The genes are TRBV9 and TRBJ2-5, with TRBD2 matching over 8 bases. Germline CDR1 reads SGDLS; CDR2 reads YYNGEE. The CDR3 has 15 residues. Trimming removed 4 bases from V and 1 base from J; junction bases left unmatched: 6. CDR3 coding DNA: TGTGCCAGCAGCACGCCCGCGGGGGGCCAAGAGACCCAGTACTTC. Translated, it gives CASSTPAGGQETQYF.

Many counts were recorded for this clonotype. This chain joins TRBV10-3 and TRBJ2-4; D unclear. The CDR3 consists of 13 residues. The germline gives CDR1 ENHRY, CDR2 SYGVKD. The V end lost 0 bases, the J end lost 9 bases, and 9 bases lay between the germline ends. CDR3 nucleotide sequence: TGTGCCATCAGTGAGTCGAACATTGTCATTCAGTACTTC. It specifies CAISESNIVIQYF.

The chain uses TRBV5-1 and TRBJ2-7, with 8 bases aligning to TRBD2. Per the germline V gene, CDR1 is SGHRS and CDR2 is YFSETQ. This CDR3 comprises 16 residues. The junction had 5 bases not matched to a gene; V was cut back by 0 bases and J by 0 bases. The CDR3 sequence is CASSLVRGGSSYEQYF. CDR3 nucleotide sequence: TGCGCCAGCAGCTTGGTCCGGGGGGGGAGCTCCTACGAGCAGTACTTC.

This clonotype appeared many times. This chain joins TRBV18 and TRBJ1-5; 11 nucleotides line up with TRBD1. CDR1 and CDR2 (germline): KGHSH, LQKENI. There are 15 residues in the CDR3. The V gene end was trimmed by 5 bases and the J gene end by 4 bases; junction bases not matched to a gene: 4. Here the CDR3 reads CASSIGTGGNQPQHF. The CDR3 DNA reads as TGTGCCAGCTCAATTGGGACAGGGGGAAATCAGCCCCAGCATTTT.

On this clonotype: The junction does not match germline at one end; this may be a read error. The gene calls are TRBV15 and TRBJ1-2, with a weak D call TRBD1 (6 bases). The CDR3 totals 16 residues. The germline gives CDR1 LNHNV, CDR2 YYDKDF (reference sequence). The CDR3 loop is CATSRDSAGVGYGCTF. CDR3 nucleotides: TGTGCCACCAGCAGAGATTCGGCAGGGGTGGGCTATGGCTGCACCTTC.

With respect to this clonotype: Since a much larger clone is just one base distant, this may be a read error. V gene TRBV18 combines with J gene TRBJ2-7, with 10 bases lining up with TRBD2. Germline trimming cut 0 bases from V and 7 bases from J; bases unmatched to any gene: 9. Germline assignment: CDR1 KGHSH and CDR2 LQKENI. The CDR3 sequence is 16 residues long. CDR3 amino acids: CASSPPGTSGAGEQYF. CDR3 DNA sequence: TGTGCCAGCTCACCACCGGGAACTAGCGGGGCCGGTGAGCAGTACTTC.

The V and J genes are TRBV20-1 and TRBJ1-1, with unresolved D. The V gene's germline CDR1 is DFQATT and CDR2 SNEGSKA (reference sequence). CDR3 size: 12 residues. V gave up 0 bases and J gave up 11 bases, with 13 bases separating them. The CDR3 DNA reads TGCAGTGCTAGAGATCAGCTCCCGAGGGCTTTCTTT. This translates into CSARDQLPRAFF.

This clonotype was seen only a few times. This may be a read error: a much more frequent sequence differs by one nucleotide. This chain joins TRBV5-1 and TRBJ2-1, with D hard to call. The J call may be mistaken, given a closer DNA end match to TRBJ2-7. The CDR3 spans 17 residues. The germline CDR1 and CDR2 sequences are SGHRS and YFSETQ. The chain's CDR3 is CASSPTMGSGSYNEQYF. The CDR3 DNA sequence: TGCGCCAGCAGCCCCACTATGGGTTCCGGCTCCTACAATGAGCAGTACTTC.

This clonotype has at least ten counts. The chain joins TRBV3-1 to TRBJ1-2; 8 nucleotides match TRBD1. The CDR3 consists of 15 residues. The V and J ends lost 1 base and 1 base, in that order; junction bases with no gene match: 2. Germline V gene lookup returns CDR1 LGHDT and CDR2 YNNKEL (reference sequence). The CDR3 bases are TGTGCCAGCAGCCAAGGAACAGGGGGTAACTATGGCTACACCTTC. As protein: CASSQGTGGNYGYTF.

This clonotype came up a few times. The chain has TRBV7-2 and TRBJ1-1; TRBD1 matches at 9 bases. The germline CDR1 and CDR2 sequences are SGHTA and FQGNSA. CDR3 length: 19 amino acids. The junction had 15 bases not matched to a gene; V was cut back by 2 bases and J by 2 bases. The CDR3 nucleotides read TGTGCCAGCAGCTTAACCGTACCCGGGACAGGGCTAACTAACACTGAAGCTTTCTTT. Encoded protein: CASSLTVPGTGLTNTEAFF.

Comments on this clonotype: Since a much larger clone is just one base distant, this may be a read error. This chain joins TRBV10-2 and TRBJ1-1; possible D gene TRBD1, 5 bases. The germline CDR1 and CDR2 sequences are WSHSY and SAAADI. The CDR3 is 14 residues long. V was clipped by 6 bases and J by 1 base, with 12 bases between them. This CDR3 is CASRGGRRNTEAFF. As DNA, the CDR3 is TGCGCCAGCAGGGGGGGACGGAGGAACACTGAAGCTTTCTTT.

This clonotype was found many times. The chain employs TRBV7-3 and TRBJ2-5; 7 nucleotides agree with TRBD1. The CDR3 loop spans 13 amino acids. CDR1 and CDR2 (germline): SGHTA, FQGTGA. The J segment lost 5 bases and the V segment lost 6 bases, leaving 6 bases of the junction unmatched. CDR3 residues: CASSATGAETQYF. CDR3 coding DNA: TGTGCCAGCAGTGCCACAGGGGCCGAGACCCAGTACTTC.

This clonotype was detected many times. One base away lies a much larger clone, so this may be a sequencing read error. The chain has TRBV12-3 or TRBV12-4 and TRBJ2-1; D possibly corresponds to TRBD1 (5 bases). With the DNA end fitting TRBJ2-7 better, the J assignment may be wrong. This CDR3 contains 15 residues. The CDR3 region has the DNA TGTGCCAGCAGTTTAAGGCAGGGCGGCCACAATGAGCAGTACTTC. Encoded protein: CASSLRQGGHNEQYF.

A word on this clonotype: A read error may explain this, as a much larger clone is one base away. V is TRBV7-7 and J is TRBJ2-5; 7 bases match TRBD1. V lost 0 bases and J lost 11; bases outside the gene matches: 12. Germline-derived CDR1 and CDR2 are SSHAT and FNYEAQ (reference sequence). The CDR3 is 15 residues long. The CDR3 reads CASSLANPTGKGQYF. For the CDR3, the DNA is TGTGCCAGCAGCTTAGCGAACCCGACAGGGAAGGGGCAGTACTTC. The variable domain in full, with the rest retrieved from reference TRBV7-7 and TRBJ2-5, is GAGVSQSPRYKVTKRGQDVTLRCDPISSHATLYWYQQALGQGPEFLTYFNYEAQPDKSGLPSDRFSAERPEGSISTLTIQRTEQRDSAMYRCASSLANPTGKGQYFGPGTRLLVL.

This clonotype turned up a few times. The chain combines TRBV20-1 with TRBJ1-4; TRBD1 aligns across 10 bases. V dropped 6 bases and J dropped 7; count of bases not matched to a gene: 5. The CDR3 is 13 amino acids. Germline V lookup: CDR1 DFQATT, CDR2 SNEGSKA (reference sequence). CDR3 bases: TGCAGTGCGGAGGGACAGGGGACTGAAAAACTGTTTTTT. Its translation is CSAEGQGTEKLFF.

To note about this clonotype: This may come from a read error, since a much larger clone is one base off. The chain links TRBV7-2 to TRBJ1-5, with no clear D. This CDR3 region has 13 residues. The V end lost 5 bases, the J end lost 4 bases, and 9 bases lay between the germline ends. Germline loops: CDR1 SGHTA, CDR2 FQGNSA. The CDR3 DNA sequence: TGTGCCAGCAGCGAGATAGGGAATCAGCCCCAGCATTTT. This encodes CASSEIGNQPQHF.

This clonotype was observed a few times. This may come from a read error, since a much larger clone is one base off. The rearrangement uses TRBV20-1 and TRBJ2-1; 11 bases fit TRBD1. Near its end, the DNA agrees better with TRBJ2-7, so the J call may be wrong. The germline gives CDR1 DFQATT, CDR2 SNEGSKA (reference sequence). The CDR3 runs 17 residues. The CDR3: CSAKKPGQGGSYNEQYF. For the CDR3, the DNA is TGCAGTGCAAAAAAGCCGGGACAGGGGGGCTCCTACAATGAGCAGTACTTC.

The chain carries TRBV12-3 or TRBV12-4 and TRBJ1-2, with D hard to call. The CDR3 consists of 14 residues. V was trimmed by 6 bases and J by 6 bases, leaving 17 bases between them. CDR3 loop: CASSLVGLTDGYTF. The CDR3 bases are TGTGCCAGCAGCCTAGTGGGGTTAACTGATGGCTACACCTTC.

CDR3 sequence reads: CAWSPRGNQPQHF. Here the CDR3 DNA reads TGTGCCTGGAGTCCGCGGGGAAATCAGCCCCAGCATTTT. The rearrangement joins TRBV30 to TRBJ1-5; D call uncertain. CDR3 length: 13 residues. The V gene's germline CDR1 is GTSNPN and CDR2 SVGIG (reference sequence). V gave up 2 bases and J gave up 4 bases, with 9 bases separating them. The variable domain in full, completed from reference TRBV30 and TRBJ1-5, reads SQTIHQWPATLVQPVGSPLSLECTVEGTSNPNLYWYRQAAGRGLQLLFYSVGIGQISSEVPQNLSASRPQDRQFILSSKKLLLSDSGFYLCAWSPRGNQPQHFGDGTRLSIL.

This clonotype was picked up many times. The chain combines TRBV7-2 with TRBJ2-3, with 8 bases fitting TRBD2. Trimming at V came to 5 bases and at J to 4 bases, leaving 11 bases not matched to a gene. This CDR3 comprises 16 residues. Germline V gene data show CDR1 as SGHTA and CDR2 as FQGNSA. CDR3 coding DNA: TGTGCCAGCAGCCCGACGGGGGGGGGCCCCCCAGATACGCAGTATTTT. It is translated as CASSPTGGGPPDTQYF.

This clonotype was found many times. For the CDR3, the DNA is TGTGCCAGCAGTCTCCGGAGGGGCGGCAATCAGCCCCAGCATTTT. Translation: CASSLRRGGNQPQHF. This rearrangement joins TRBV27 to TRBJ1-5; D perhaps matches TRBD1 (5 bases). V lost 5 bases and J 2 bases, leaving 13 bases between the germline ends. Germline lookup yields CDR1 MNHEY and CDR2 SMNVEV (reference sequence). The CDR3 has 15 amino acids.

Concerning this clonotype itself: Since a much larger clone is just one base distant, this may be a read error. The chain employs TRBV5-1 and TRBJ2-5, with 9 bases lining up with TRBD1. The germline gives CDR1 SGHRS, CDR2 YFSETQ. CDR3 length equals 15 residues. The J segment lost 11 bases and the V segment lost 2 bases, leaving 13 bases of the junction unmatched. CDR3 loop: CASSLPGQGNYGQYF. The CDR3 bases are TGCGCCAGCAGCTTACCGGGACAGGGTAATTACGGGCAGTACTTC. The variable domain in full, with the rest retrieved from reference TRBV5-1 and TRBJ2-5, is KAGVTQTPRYLIKTRGQQVTLSCSPISGHRSVSWYQQTPGQGLQFLFEYFSETQRNKGNFPGRFSGRQFSNSRSEMNVSTLELGDSALYLCASSLPGQGNYGQYFGPGTRLLVL.

The chain combines TRBV7-2 with TRBJ1-1; D is ambiguous. Per germline, CDR1 SGHTA and CDR2 FQGNSA. The V gene lost 1 base and the J gene lost 0 bases, with 9 bases spanning the gap. The CDR3 spans 15 residues. CDR3 amino acids: CASSLVGRLNTEAFF. DNA for the CDR3: TGTGCCAGCAGCTTAGTGGGCAGACTGAACACTGAAGCTTTCTTT.

The chain recombines TRBV6-5 with TRBJ2-7; 11 bases fit TRBD2. The CDR3 extends over 19 amino acids. With V trimmed by 4 bases and J by 0 bases, 14 bases remained unmatched. Germline CDR1 reads MNHEY; CDR2 reads SVGAGI. The DNA of the CDR3 is TGTGCCAGCAGTTTAGCGGGAGGGCCAGTCGGTACCGGCTCCTACGAGCAGTACTTC. Protein: CASSLAGGPVGTGSYEQYF.